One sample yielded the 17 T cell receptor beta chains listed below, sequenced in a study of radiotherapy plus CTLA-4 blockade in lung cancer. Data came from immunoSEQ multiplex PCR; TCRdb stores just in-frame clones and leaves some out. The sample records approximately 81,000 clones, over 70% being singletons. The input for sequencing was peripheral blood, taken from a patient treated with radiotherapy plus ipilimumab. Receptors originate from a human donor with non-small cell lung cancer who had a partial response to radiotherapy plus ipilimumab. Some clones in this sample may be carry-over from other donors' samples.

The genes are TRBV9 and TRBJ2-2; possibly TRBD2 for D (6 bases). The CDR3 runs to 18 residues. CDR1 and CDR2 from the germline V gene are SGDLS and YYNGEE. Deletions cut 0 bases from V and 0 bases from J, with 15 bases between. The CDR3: CASSVGGGHIANTGELFF. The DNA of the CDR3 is TGTGCCAGCAGCGTAGGCGGAGGGCATATCGCGAACACCGGGGAGCTGTTTTTT.

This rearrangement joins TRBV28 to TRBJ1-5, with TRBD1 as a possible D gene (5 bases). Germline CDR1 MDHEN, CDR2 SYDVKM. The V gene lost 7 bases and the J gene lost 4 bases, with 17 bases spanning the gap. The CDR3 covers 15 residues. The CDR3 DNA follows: TGTGCCAGCACTCCCCGGGGGACCCTGAATCAGCCCCAGCATTTT. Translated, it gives CASTPRGTLNQPQHF.

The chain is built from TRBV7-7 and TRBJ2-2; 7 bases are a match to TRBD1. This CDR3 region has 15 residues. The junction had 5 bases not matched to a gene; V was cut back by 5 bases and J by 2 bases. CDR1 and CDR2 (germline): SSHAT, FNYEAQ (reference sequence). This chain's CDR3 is CASSPGTENTGELFF. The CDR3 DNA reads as TGTGCCAGCAGCCCCGGGACAGAAAACACCGGGGAGCTGTTTTTT.

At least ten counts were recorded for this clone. CDR3 in amino acids: CASSLEGQGVDGYTF. The CDR3 region has the DNA TGCGCCAGCAGCTTGGAGGGACAGGGGGTCGATGGCTACACCTTC. The rearrangement joins TRBV5-1 to TRBJ1-2, with 11 bases that match TRBD1. Germline values: CDR1 SGHRS, CDR2 YFSETQ. This CDR3 has 15 amino acids. After removal of 0 bases from V and 6 bases from J, the junction contained 4 bases not matched to a gene.

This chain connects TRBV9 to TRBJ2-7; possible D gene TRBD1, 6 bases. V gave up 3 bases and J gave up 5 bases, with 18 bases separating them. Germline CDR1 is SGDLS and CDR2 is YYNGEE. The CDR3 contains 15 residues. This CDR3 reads CASSGSGTTIHEQYF. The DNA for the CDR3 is TGTGCCAGCAGCGGATCCGGGACAACAATCCACGAGCAGTACTTC.

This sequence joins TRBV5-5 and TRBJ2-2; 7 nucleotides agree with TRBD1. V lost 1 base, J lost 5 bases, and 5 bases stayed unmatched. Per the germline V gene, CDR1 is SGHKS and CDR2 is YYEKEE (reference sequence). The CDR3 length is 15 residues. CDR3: CASSLTPGQTGELFF. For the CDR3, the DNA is TGTGCCAGCAGCTTGACCCCGGGACAGACCGGGGAGCTGTTTTTT.

CDR3 sequence: CASSFQGATGNTIYF. Here the CDR3 DNA reads TGTGCCAGCAGTTTCCAGGGGGCTACTGGAAACACCATATATTTT. V is TRBV28 and J is TRBJ1-3, with 8 bases matching TRBD1. CDR1 and CDR2 from the germline V gene are MDHEN and SYDVKM. The ends lost 3 bases at V and 2 bases at J; junction bases unmatched: 3. The CDR3 has 15 amino acids.

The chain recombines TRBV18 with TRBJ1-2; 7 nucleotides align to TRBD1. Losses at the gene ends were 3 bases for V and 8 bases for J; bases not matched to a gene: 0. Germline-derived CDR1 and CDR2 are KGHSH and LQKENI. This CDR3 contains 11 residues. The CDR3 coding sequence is TGTGCCAGCTCACCGGGACAGGGCTACACCTTC. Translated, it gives CASSPGQGYTF.

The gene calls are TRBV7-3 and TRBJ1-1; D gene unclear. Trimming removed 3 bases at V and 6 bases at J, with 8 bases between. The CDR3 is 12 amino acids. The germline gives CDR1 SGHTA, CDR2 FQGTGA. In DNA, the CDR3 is TGTGCCAGCAGCTTGACGGGAGCTGAAGCTTTCTTT. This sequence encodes CASSLTGAEAFF.

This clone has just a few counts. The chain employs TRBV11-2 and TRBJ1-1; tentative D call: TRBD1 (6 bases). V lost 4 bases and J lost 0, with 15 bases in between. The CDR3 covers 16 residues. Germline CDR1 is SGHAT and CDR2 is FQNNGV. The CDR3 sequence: CASSSRTETMNTEAFF. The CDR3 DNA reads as TGTGCCAGCAGCTCGCGGACAGAGACAATGAACACTGAAGCTTTCTTT.

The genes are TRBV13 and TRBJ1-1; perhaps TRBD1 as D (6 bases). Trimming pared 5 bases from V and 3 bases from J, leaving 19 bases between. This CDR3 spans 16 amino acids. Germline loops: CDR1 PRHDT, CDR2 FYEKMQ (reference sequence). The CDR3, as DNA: TGTGCCAGCAGCCTGGGGACACTGCAGTCATACACTGAAGCTTTCTTT. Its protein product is CASSLGTLQSYTEAFF.

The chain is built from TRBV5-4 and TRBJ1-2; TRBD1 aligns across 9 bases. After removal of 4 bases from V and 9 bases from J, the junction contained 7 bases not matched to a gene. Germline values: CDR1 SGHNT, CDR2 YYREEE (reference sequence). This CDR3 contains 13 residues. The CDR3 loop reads CASSPRQGDSYTF. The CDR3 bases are TGTGCCAGCAGCCCTCGACAGGGGGACAGCTACACCTTC.

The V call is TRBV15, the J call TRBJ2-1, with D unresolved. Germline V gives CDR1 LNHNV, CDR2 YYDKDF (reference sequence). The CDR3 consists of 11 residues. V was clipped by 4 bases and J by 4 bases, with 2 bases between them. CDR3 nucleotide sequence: TGTGCCACCAGCATATACAATGAGCAGTTCTTC. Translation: CATSIYNEQFF.

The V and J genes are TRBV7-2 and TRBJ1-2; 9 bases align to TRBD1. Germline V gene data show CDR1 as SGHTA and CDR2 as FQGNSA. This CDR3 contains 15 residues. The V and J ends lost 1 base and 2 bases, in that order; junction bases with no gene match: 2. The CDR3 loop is CASSLEGQGNYGYTF. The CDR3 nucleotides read TGTGCCAGCAGCTTAGAGGGACAGGGCAACTATGGCTACACCTTC.

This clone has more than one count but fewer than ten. The CDR3, as DNA: TGTGCCAGCAGCTTGGGCAGGGGAAACGGCAATCAGCCCCAGCATTTT. Encoded protein: CASSLGRGNGNQPQHF. J is TRBJ1-5 and V is TRBV11-2, with a possible D match to TRBD1 (6 bases). The CDR3 covers 16 residues. The germline CDR1 and CDR2 sequences are SGHAT and FQNNGV. Trimming took 3 bases from V and 2 from J, leaving 14 bases between them.

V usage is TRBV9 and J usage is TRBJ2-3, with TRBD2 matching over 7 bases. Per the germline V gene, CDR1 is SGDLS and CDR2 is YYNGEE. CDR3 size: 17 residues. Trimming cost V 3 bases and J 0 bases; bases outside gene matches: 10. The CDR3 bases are TGTGCCAGCAGCGCGGGACCTAGCGGCGCTAGCACAGATACGCAGTATTTT. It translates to CASSAGPSGASTDTQYF.

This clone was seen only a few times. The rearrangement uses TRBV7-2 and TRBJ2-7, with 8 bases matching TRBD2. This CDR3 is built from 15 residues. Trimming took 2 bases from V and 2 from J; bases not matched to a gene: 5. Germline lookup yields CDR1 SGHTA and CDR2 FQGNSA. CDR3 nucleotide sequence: TGTGCCAGCAGCTTAAGTGTAGCGGGGCCCTACGAGCAGTACTTC. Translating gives CASSLSVAGPYEQYF.